A selection of T cell receptor beta chains follows, all from one sample in a study of vaccination and CD4 T cells after COVID-19. These receptors have no identified antigens. TCRdb used MiXCR to reprocess the PCR reads, holding one entry per CDR3 protein. The table shows some 13,000 distinct CDR3 sequences, with around 42% occurring only once. Sequences were derived from CD4+ T cells from blood, cultured in vitro, sampled before SARS-CoV-2 vaccination. The source is a human donor who had recovered from COVID-19. The CDR3 runs from the conserved cysteine through the conserved F or W. The order of the fields is D gene, J gene, clone size, V gene, CDR3 DNA, CDR3 protein. The D gene is left open where the match is weak. The size of a clone is reported for some rows only, either as once, few or many, or as a class for expanded clones.

TRBD1,TRBJ1-5,-,TRBV18,TGTGCCAGCTCACCCTCGACAGGGGCAAGCAATCAGCCCCAGCATTTT,CASSPSTGASNQPQHF
-,TRBJ1-2,few,TRBV7-9,TGTGCCAGCAGCTTGACGGTGACTGGCTATGGCTACACCTTC,CASSLTVTGYGYTF
-,TRBJ1-1,-,TRBV20-1,TGCAGTGCTAGAGATCAGCCCTACACTGAAGCTTTCTTT,CSARDQPYTEAFF
-,TRBJ2-6,few,TRBV7-9,TGTGCCAGCAGCTTATCAGGCAGGCGTGGGGCCAACGTCCTGACTTTC,CASSLSGRRGANVLTF
TRBD2,TRBJ2-1,-,TRBV6-2/TRBV6-3,TGTGCCAGCGGAACGGGAGGCCTATCGGAGCAGTTCTTC,CASGTGGLSEQFF
-,TRBJ1-2,few,TRBV7-2,TGTGCCAGCAGCTTTGACAACTATGGCTACACCTTC,CASSFDNYGYTF
-,TRBJ2-1,-,TRBV7-8,TGTGCCAGTCGCGGGGCGACCTACAATGAGCAGTTCTTC,CASRGATYNEQFF
-,TRBJ2-1,-,TRBV7-2,TGTGCCAGCAGCTGGGGTGGGCCTAACAATGAGCAGTTCTTC,CASSWGGPNNEQFF
TRBD1,TRBJ2-7,-,TRBV6-5,TGTGCCAGCAGTTTTTGGATACGGGACAGAAACTCCTACGAGCAGTACTTC,CASSFWIRDRNSYEQYF
-,TRBJ1-2,few,TRBV7-8,TGTGCCAGCAGCTTAAGTGAAGTGGCTGCCCACAGTGGCTACACCTTC,CASSLSEVAAHSGYTF
TRBD1,TRBJ1-6,few,TRBV6-5,TGTGCCAGCAGTTTTCGACAGGGACTAAATTCACCCCTCCACTTT,CASSFRQGLNSPLHF
TRBD1,TRBJ2-2,-,TRBV19,TGTGCCAGTAGGAACAGGGGGCAAGGCACCGGGGAGCTGTTTTTT,CASRNRGQGTGELFF
-,TRBJ2-1,-,TRBV7-7,TGTGCCAGCAGCTTAGGGGCCCAGGGTGAGCAGTTCTTC,CASSLGAQGEQFF
-,TRBJ1-5,few,TRBV20-1,TGCAGTGCCGCGAGGGGCGGTCAGCCCCAGCATTTT,CSAARGGQPQHF
TRBD1,TRBJ1-2,hyperexpanded,TRBV27,TGTGCCAGCAGTTGGGACAGGGCCGGCGGCTACACCTTC,CASSWDRAGGYTF
-,TRBJ1-5,-,TRBV4-2,TGTGCCAGCAGCCAAGACAAGGTTAAGCCCCAGCATTTT,CASSQDKVKPQHF
TRBD2,TRBJ2-5,few,TRBV20-1,TGCAGTGCTAGAGGGATAGCGGGGCCACAAGAGACCCAGTACTTC,CSARGIAGPQETQYF
TRBD2,TRBJ2-7,few,TRBV7-9,TGTGCCAGCAGCTTAGCCGGGACTAGCGGGAGTGGCTACGAGCAGTACTTC,CASSLAGTSGSGYEQYF
TRBD1,TRBJ1-1,few,TRBV7-2,TGTGCCAGCAGCTTAAGGCGACAGGGGAACACTGAAGCTTTCTTT,CASSLRRQGNTEAFF
-,TRBJ2-5,-,TRBV28,TGTGCCACCGAGGACGGTGAGGCGCAAGAGACCCAGTACTTC,CATEDGEAQETQYF
TRBD1,TRBJ2-2,-,TRBV7-8,TGTGCCAGCAGCCCAAGGACAGGGTACACCGGGGAGCTGTTTTTT,CASSPRTGYTGELFF
TRBD1,TRBJ2-1,-,TRBV10-2,TGCGCCAGCATACAGGGGGACTCCTACAATGAGCAGTTCTTC,CASIQGDSYNEQFF
TRBD2,TRBJ2-7,-,TRBV19,TGTGCCAGTAGCTTGGGACTAGACTACGAGCAGTACTTC,CASSLGLDYEQYF
-,TRBJ1-2,-,TRBV7-9,TGTGCCAGCAGCTTAGCACGTCCGGGACAACACTATGGCTACACCTTC,CASSLARPGQHYGYTF